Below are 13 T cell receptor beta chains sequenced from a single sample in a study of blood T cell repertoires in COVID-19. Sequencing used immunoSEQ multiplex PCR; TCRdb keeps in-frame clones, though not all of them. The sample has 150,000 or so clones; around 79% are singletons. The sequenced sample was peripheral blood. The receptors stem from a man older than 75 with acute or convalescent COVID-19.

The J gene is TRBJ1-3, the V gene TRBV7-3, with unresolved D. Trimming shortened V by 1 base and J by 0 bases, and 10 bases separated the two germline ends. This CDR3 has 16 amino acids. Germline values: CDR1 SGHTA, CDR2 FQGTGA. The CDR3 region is CASSLMPGSSGNTIYF. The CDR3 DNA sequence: TGTGCCAGCAGCTTAATGCCGGGATCCTCTGGAAACACCATATATTTT. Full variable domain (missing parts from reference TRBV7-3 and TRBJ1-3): GAGVSQTPSNKVTEKGKYVELRCDPISGHTALYWYRQSLGQGPEFLIYFQGTGAADDSGLPNDRFFAVRPEGSVSTLKIQRTERGDSAVYLCASSLMPGSSGNTIYFGEGSWLTVV.

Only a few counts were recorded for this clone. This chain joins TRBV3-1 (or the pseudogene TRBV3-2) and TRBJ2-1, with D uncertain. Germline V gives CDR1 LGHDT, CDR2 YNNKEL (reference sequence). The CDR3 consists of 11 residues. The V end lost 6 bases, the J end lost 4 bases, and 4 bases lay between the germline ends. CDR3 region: CASRLYNEQFF. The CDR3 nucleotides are TGTGCCAGCAGACTTTACAATGAGCAGTTCTTC.

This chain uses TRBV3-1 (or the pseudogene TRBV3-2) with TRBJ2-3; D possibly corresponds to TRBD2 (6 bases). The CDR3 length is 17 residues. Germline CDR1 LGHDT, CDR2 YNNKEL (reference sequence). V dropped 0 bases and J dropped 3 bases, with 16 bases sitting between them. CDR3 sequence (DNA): TGTGCCAGCAGCCAAGATCCCCTAGCGCCGGGGACAGATACGCAGTATTTT. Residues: CASSQDPLAPGTDTQYF.

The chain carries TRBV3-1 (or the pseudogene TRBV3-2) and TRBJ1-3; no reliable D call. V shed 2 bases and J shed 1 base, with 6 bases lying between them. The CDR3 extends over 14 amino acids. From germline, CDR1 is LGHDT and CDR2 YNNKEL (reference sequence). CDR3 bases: TGTGCCAGCAGCCAATCCGGGTCTGGAAACACCATATATTTT. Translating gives CASSQSGSGNTIYF.

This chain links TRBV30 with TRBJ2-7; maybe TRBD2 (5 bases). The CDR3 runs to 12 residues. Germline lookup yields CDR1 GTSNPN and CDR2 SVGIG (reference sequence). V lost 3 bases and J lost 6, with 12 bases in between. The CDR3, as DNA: TGTGCCTGGAGGAGGGCGCGGGCCGAGCAGTACTTC. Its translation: CAWRRARAEQYF.

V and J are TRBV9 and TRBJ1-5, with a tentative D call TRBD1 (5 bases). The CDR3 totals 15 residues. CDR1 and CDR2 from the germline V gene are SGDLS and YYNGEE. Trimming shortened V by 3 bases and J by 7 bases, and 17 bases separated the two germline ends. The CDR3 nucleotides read TGTGCCAGCAGCGCAACGGTGGATTGGGGCCAGCCCCAGCATTTT. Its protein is CASSATVDWGQPQHF.

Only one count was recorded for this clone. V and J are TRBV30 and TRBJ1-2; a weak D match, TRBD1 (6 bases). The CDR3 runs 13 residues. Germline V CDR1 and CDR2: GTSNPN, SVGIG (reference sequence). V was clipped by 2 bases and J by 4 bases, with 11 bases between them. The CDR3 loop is CAWSMQGLYGYTF. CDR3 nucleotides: TGTGCCTGGAGTATGCAGGGGCTCTATGGCTACACCTTC.

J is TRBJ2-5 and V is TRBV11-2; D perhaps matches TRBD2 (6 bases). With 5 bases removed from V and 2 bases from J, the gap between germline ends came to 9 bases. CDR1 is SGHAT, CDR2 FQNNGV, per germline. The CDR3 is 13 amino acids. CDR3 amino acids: CASSPGTQETQYF. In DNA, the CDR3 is TGTGCCAGCAGCCCCGGGACTCAAGAGACCCAGTACTTC.

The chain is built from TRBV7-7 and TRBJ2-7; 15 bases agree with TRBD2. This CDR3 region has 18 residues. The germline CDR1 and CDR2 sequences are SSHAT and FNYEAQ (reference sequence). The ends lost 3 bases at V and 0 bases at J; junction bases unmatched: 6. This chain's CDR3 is CASSFRTSGGGSSYEQYV. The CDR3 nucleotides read TGTGCCAGCAGCTTTCGGACTAGCGGGGGGGGGAGCTCCTACGAGCAGTACGTC.

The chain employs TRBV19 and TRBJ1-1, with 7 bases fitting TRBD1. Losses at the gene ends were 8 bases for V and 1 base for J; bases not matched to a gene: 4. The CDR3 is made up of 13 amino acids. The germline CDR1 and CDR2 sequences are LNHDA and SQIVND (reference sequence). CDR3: CASETGRNTEAFF. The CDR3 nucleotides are TGTGCCAGTGAGACAGGGAGGAACACTGAAGCTTTCTTT. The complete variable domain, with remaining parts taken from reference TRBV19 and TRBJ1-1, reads DGGITQSPKYLFRKEGQNVTLSCEQNLNHDAMYWYRQDPGQGLRLIYYSQIVNDFQKGDIAEGYSVSREKKESFPLTVTSAQKNPTAFYLCASETGRNTEAFFGQGTRLTVV.

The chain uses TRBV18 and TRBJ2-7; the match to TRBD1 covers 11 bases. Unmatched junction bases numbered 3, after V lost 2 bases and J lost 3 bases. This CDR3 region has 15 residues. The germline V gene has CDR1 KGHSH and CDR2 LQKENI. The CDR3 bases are TGTGCCAGCTCACCAGAGGGACAGGGGGGCTACGAGCAGTACGTC. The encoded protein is CASSPEGQGGYEQYV.

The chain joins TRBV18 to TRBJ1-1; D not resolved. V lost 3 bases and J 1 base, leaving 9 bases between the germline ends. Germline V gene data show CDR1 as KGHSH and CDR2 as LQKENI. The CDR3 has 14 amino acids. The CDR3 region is CASSPEVGNTEAFF. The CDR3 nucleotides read TGTGCCAGCTCACCCGAGGTGGGGAACACTGAAGCTTTCTTT.

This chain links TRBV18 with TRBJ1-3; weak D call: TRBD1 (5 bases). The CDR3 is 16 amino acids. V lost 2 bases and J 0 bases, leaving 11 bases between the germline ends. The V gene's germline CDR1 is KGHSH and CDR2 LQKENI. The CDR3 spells CASSPRGSASGNTIYF. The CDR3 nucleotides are TGTGCCAGCTCACCAAGGGGCTCAGCCTCTGGAAACACCATATATTTT.